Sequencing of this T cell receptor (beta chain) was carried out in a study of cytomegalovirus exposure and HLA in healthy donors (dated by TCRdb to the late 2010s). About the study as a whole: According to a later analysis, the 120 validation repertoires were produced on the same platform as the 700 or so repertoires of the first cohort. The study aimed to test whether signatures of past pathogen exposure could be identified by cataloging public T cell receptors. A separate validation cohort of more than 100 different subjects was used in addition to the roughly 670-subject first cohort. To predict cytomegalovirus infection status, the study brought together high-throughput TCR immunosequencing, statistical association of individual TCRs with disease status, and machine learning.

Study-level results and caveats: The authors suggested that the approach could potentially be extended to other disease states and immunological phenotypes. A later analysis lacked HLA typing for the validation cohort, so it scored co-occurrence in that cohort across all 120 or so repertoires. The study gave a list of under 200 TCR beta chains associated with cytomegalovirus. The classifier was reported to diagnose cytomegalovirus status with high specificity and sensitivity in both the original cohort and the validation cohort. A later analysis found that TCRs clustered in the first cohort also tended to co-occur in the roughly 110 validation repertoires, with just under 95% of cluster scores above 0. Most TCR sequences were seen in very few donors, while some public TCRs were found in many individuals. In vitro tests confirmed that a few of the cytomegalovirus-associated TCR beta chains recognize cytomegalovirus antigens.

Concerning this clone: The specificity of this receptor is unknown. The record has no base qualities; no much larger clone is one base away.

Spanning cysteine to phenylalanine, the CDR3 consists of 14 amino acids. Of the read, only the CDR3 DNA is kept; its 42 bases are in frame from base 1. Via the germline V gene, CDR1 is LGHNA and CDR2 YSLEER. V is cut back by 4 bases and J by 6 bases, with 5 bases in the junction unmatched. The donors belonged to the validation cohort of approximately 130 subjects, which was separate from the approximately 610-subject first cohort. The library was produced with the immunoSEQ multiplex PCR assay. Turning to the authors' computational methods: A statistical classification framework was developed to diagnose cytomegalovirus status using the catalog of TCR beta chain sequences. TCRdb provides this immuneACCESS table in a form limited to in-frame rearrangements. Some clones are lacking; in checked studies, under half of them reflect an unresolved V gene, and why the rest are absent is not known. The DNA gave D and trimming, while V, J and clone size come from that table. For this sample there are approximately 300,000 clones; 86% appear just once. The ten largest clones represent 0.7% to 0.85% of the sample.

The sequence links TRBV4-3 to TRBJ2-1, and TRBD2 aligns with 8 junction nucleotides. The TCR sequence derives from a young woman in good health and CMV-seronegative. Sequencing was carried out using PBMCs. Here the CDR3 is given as CASSRGGSGNEQFF. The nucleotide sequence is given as TGCGCCAGCAGCCGCGGGGGGAGCGGCAATGAGCAGTTCTTC.